This T cell receptor (beta chain) derives from a study of OX40 agonist ivuxolimab in advanced cancers. Overall study: At 0.01 to 10 mg/kg, ivuxolimab was administered intravenously to patients every 2 weeks. Patients enrolled in dose escalation were diagnosed with hepatocellular carcinoma, melanoma, renal cell or head and neck cancer. Males comprised approximately 84% of the group, whose mean age was 60 years (range about 20 to 85).

Profiling relied on immunoSEQ multiplex PCR, and the TCRdb table lists in-frame clones only, not all of them. This sample has over 70,000 clones, with about 92% found just once. This CDR3 has 14 residues. Germline V gives CDR1 SQVTM, CDR2 ANQGSEA. V dropped 7 bases and J dropped 0; count of bases not matched to a gene: 9. The chain joins TRBV29-1 to TRBJ2-7; 7 bases align to TRBD2. The sequence was obtained from an adult with an advanced solid tumor such as melanoma, head and neck, liver or kidney cancer. The sample here was CD4+ or CD8+ T cells sorted from blood, taken in a trial of the OX40 agonist ivuxolimab. This chain's CDR3 is CSGTGGGPSYEQYF. The CDR3 nucleotides are TGCAGCGGAACGGGGGGAGGCCCCTCCTACGAGCAGTACTTC.